The rows below give T cell receptor beta chains drawn from one sample of a study of response to subunit inactivated influenza vaccine. TCRdb processed the RT-PCR reads anew with MiXCR; each CDR3 protein has one entry. The sample records over 150,000 distinct CDR3 sequences, about 9.3% being singletons. Sequenced material: non-naive T cells sorted from PBMCs, taken on the day of vaccination. The receptor set was obtained from a man between 50 and 59 years old who received an inactivated influenza vaccine. Each CDR3 is given with its conserved first and last residue. Fields, in order: clone size, D gene, V gene, J gene, CDR3 protein, CDR3 DNA. The D gene is left open where the match is weak. Clone sizes are given selectively: once, few, many, or a class where the clone is expanded.

abundance: few; d_gene: NA; v_gene: TRBV21-1; j_gene: TRBJ2-5; CDR3aa: CASSKDCPGGETQYF; CDR3nt: TGTGCCAGCAGCAAAGATTGTCCCGGAGGAGAGACCCAGTACTTC
abundance: NA; d_gene: TRBD1; v_gene: TRBV27; j_gene: TRBJ2-5; CDR3aa: CASSKTGVETQYF; CDR3nt: TGTGCCAGCAGTAAGACAGGGGTGGAGACCCAGTACTTC
abundance: NA; d_gene: NA; v_gene: TRBV5-6; j_gene: TRBJ2-3; CDR3aa: CASRSHREGTDTQYF; CDR3nt: TGTGCCAGCAGATCCCACAGGGAAGGCACAGATACGCAGTATTTT
abundance: NA; d_gene: TRBD1; v_gene: TRBV6-1; j_gene: TRBJ2-7; CDR3aa: CASSELGTVYEQYF; CDR3nt: TGTGCCAGCAGTGAACTCGGGACAGTCTACGAGCAGTACTTC
abundance: few; d_gene: NA; v_gene: TRBV6-1; j_gene: TRBJ1-2; CDR3aa: CASRKERTEYGYTF; CDR3nt: TGTGCCAGCAGGAAGGAACGGACAGAGTATGGCTACACCTTC
abundance: NA; d_gene: NA; v_gene: TRBV12-3/TRBV12-4; j_gene: TRBJ1-4; CDR3aa: CASSFQGSDEKLFF; CDR3nt: TGTGCCAGCAGTTTCCAGGGGTCGGATGAAAAACTGTTTTTT
abundance: many; d_gene: NA; v_gene: TRBV5-4; j_gene: TRBJ2-2; CDR3aa: CASSLRVDTGELFF; CDR3nt: TGTGCCAGCAGCTTGAGGGTTGACACCGGGGAGCTGTTTTTT
abundance: many; d_gene: TRBD2; v_gene: TRBV7-2; j_gene: TRBJ2-7; CDR3aa: CASSRRVAGSYEQYF; CDR3nt: TGTGCCAGCAGCCGCCGGGTAGCGGGGTCCTACGAGCAGTACTTC
abundance: few; d_gene: NA; v_gene: TRBV7-2; j_gene: TRBJ1-2; CDR3aa: CASSQTKGYDGYTF; CDR3nt: TGTGCCAGCAGCCAGACAAAGGGGTATGATGGCTACACCTTC
abundance: NA; d_gene: NA; v_gene: TRBV7-2; j_gene: TRBJ1-2; CDR3aa: CASSLPGAYGYTF; CDR3nt: TGTGCCAGCAGCTTACCAGGGGCCTATGGCTACACCTTC
abundance: many; d_gene: NA; v_gene: TRBV12-3/TRBV12-4; j_gene: TRBJ2-1; CDR3aa: CASRGADGIYNEQFF; CDR3nt: TGTGCCAGCAGGGGGGCAGACGGTATCTACAATGAGCAGTTCTTC
abundance: many; d_gene: NA; v_gene: TRBV6-2/TRBV6-3; j_gene: TRBJ2-7; CDR3aa: CASGSWGAYSGTSYEQYF; CDR3nt: TGTGCCAGCGGATCGTGGGGCGCTTATAGCGGAACCTCCTACGAGCAGTACTTC
abundance: many; d_gene: TRBD2; v_gene: TRBV9; j_gene: TRBJ2-5; CDR3aa: CASSFGTINQETQYF; CDR3nt: TGTGCCAGCAGCTTCGGGACTATCAACCAAGAGACCCAGTACTTC
abundance: NA; d_gene: NA; v_gene: TRBV12-3/TRBV12-4; j_gene: TRBJ1-2; CDR3aa: CASGGAGENYGYTF; CDR3nt: TGTGCCAGCGGAGGGGCGGGCGAAAACTATGGCTACACCTTC
abundance: many; d_gene: NA; v_gene: TRBV5-1; j_gene: TRBJ2-4; CDR3aa: CASSRTGGRDIQYF; CDR3nt: TGCGCCAGCAGCCGGACTGGGGGGAGAGACATTCAGTACTTC
abundance: NA; d_gene: TRBD2; v_gene: TRBV20-1; j_gene: TRBJ2-5; CDR3aa: CSASASGRAGATETQYF; CDR3nt: TGCAGTGCTAGTGCTAGCGGGAGGGCTGGGGCCACAGAGACCCAGTACTTC
abundance: many; d_gene: TRBD2; v_gene: TRBV7-9; j_gene: TRBJ2-2; CDR3aa: CASSTRTSGPNTGELFF; CDR3nt: TGTGCCAGCAGCACACGTACTAGCGGGCCTAACACCGGGGAGCTGTTTTTT
abundance: NA; d_gene: TRBD2; v_gene: TRBV24-1; j_gene: TRBJ2-1; CDR3aa: CATSLSGGGRSSEQFF; CDR3nt: TGTGCCACCAGTCTCTCCGGGGGCGGGAGGAGTAGTGAGCAGTTCTTC
abundance: NA; d_gene: TRBD2; v_gene: TRBV7-2; j_gene: TRBJ2-1; CDR3aa: CASRFRGGFYNEQFF; CDR3nt: TGTGCCAGCAGATTCCGCGGGGGGTTTTACAATGAGCAGTTCTTC
abundance: NA; d_gene: NA; v_gene: TRBV10-3; j_gene: TRBJ2-7; CDR3aa: CAISSRTGGEQYF; CDR3nt: TGTGCCATCAGTTCAAGGACCGGCGGCGAGCAGTACTTC
abundance: few; d_gene: NA; v_gene: TRBV6-2/TRBV6-3; j_gene: TRBJ2-2; CDR3aa: CASSYRGNTGELFF; CDR3nt: TGTGCCAGCAGTTACAGGGGCAACACCGGGGAGCTGTTTTTT
abundance: many; d_gene: NA; v_gene: TRBV4-2; j_gene: TRBJ2-1; CDR3aa: CASSQRGLYNEQFF; CDR3nt: TGTGCCAGCAGCCAACGAGGACTCTACAATGAGCAGTTCTTC
abundance: few; d_gene: NA; v_gene: TRBV11-3; j_gene: TRBJ2-1; CDR3aa: CASSLGNHPYNEQFF; CDR3nt: TGTGCCAGCAGCTTAGGGAATCACCCTTACAATGAGCAGTTCTTC
abundance: few; d_gene: NA; v_gene: TRBV7-2; j_gene: TRBJ1-6; CDR3aa: CASSPPGVDSPLHF; CDR3nt: TGTGCCAGCAGCCCCCCAGGGGTAGATTCACCCCTCCACTTT
abundance: many; d_gene: NA; v_gene: TRBV3-1; j_gene: TRBJ1-5; CDR3aa: CASSQRGTNQPQHF; CDR3nt: TGTGCCAGCAGCCAAAGGGGCACCAATCAGCCCCAGCATTTT
abundance: many; d_gene: NA; v_gene: TRBV10-3; j_gene: TRBJ2-3; CDR3aa: CAISDPTSTDTQYF; CDR3nt: TGTGCCATCAGTGATCCCACAAGCACAGATACGCAGTATTTT